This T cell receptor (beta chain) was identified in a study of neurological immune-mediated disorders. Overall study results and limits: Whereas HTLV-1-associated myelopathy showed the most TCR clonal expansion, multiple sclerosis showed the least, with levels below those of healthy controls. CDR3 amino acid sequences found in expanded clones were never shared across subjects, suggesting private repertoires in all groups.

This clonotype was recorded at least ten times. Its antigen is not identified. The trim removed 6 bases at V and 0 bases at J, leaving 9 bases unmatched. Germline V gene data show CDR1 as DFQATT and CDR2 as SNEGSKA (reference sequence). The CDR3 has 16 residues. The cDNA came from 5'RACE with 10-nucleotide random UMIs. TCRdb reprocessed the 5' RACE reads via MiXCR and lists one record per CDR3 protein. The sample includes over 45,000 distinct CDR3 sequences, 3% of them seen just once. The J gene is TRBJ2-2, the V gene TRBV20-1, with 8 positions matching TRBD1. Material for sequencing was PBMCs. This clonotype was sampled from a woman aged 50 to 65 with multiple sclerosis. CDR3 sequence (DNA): TGCAGTGCAACCGGGACAGGCTCGACGAACACCGGGGAGCTGTTTTTT. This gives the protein CSATGTGSTNTGELFF.